This is a list of T cell receptor beta chains from one sample in a study of cytotoxic CD8 clonotypes in ibrutinib-treated CLL. Repertoires were generated with immunoSEQ multiplex PCR, while TCRdb's copy carries only in-frame clones and drops some. The sample holds some 200,000 clones, more than 70% seen once. Sequencing was performed on PBMCs, taken after 12 months of ibrutinib treatment. The source of these receptors is a human donor with chronic lymphocytic leukemia. Each CDR3 is given without its conserved first and last residue.

v_call	j_call	cdr3_length	cdr3_aa
TRBV10-3	TRBJ2-1	13	AIGTGTPQRNEQF
TRBV11-2	TRBJ2-1	10	ASSRTGSRQF
TRBV19	TRBJ1-4	15	ASSISGWRATNEKLF
TRBV6-5	TRBJ1-1	11	ASSEWENTEAF
TRBV2	TRBJ1-5	14	ASGTGVRGLNQPQH
TRBV28	TRBJ1-3	15	ASTPGGTGWSGNTIY
TRBV6-1	TRBJ1-5	13	ASWEQGMSNQPQH
TRBV5-1	TRBJ2-3	14	ASSLVADAGPDTQY
TRBV7-9	TRBJ2-3	11	ASSLPDGDTQY
TRBV19	TRBJ1-1	13	ASSIGEGWNTEAF
TRBV4-1	TRBJ1-1	14	ASSHLGGAANTEAF
TRBV30	TRBJ1-1	13	AYKRGRLPNTEAF
TRBV27	TRBJ2-7	11	ASSSGASHEQY
TRBV9	TRBJ1-2	13	ASSVAPTINYGYT
TRBV18	TRBJ1-5	11	ASSRQGTEPQH
TRBV10-2	TRBJ2-7	15	ASSLGMAGELSYEQY
TRBV6-6	TRBJ2-7	12	ASRTGAIMGEQY
TRBV4-1	TRBJ2-1	14	ASSPLPVSSYNEQF
TRBV7-2	TRBJ2-5	10	ASSWRGETQY
TRBV6-5	TRBJ2-2	11	ASSYGYAGELF